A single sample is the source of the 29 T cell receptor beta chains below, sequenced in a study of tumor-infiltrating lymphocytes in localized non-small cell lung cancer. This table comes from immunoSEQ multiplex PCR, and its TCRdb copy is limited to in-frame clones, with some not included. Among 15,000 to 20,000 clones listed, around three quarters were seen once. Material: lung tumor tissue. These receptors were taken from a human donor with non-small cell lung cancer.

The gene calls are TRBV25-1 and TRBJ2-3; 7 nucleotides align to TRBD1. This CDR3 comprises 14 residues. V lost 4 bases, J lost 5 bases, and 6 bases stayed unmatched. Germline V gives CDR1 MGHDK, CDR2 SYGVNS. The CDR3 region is CASSGATGVDTQYF. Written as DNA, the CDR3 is TGTGCCAGCAGTGGGGCTACAGGGGTAGATACGCAGTATTTT.

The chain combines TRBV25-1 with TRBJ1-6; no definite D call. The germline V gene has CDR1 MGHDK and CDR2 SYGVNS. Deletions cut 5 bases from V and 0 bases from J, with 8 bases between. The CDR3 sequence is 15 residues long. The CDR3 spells CASSPEFSYNSPLHF. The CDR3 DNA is TGTGCCAGCAGTCCAGAGTTCTCCTATAATTCACCCCTCCACTTT.

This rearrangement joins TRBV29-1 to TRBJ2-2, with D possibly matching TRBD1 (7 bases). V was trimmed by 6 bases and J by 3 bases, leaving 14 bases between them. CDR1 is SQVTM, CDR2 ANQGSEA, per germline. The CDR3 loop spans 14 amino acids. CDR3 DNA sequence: TGCAGCGTGCGACAGGGAGGCGACACCGGGGAGCTGTTTTTT. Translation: CSVRQGGDTGELFF.

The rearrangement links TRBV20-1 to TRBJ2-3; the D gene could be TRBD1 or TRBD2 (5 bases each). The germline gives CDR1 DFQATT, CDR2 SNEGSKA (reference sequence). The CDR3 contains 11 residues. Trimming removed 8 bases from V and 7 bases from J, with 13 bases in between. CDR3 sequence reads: CSCYGAYTQYF. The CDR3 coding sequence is TGCAGTTGTTACGGGGCCTATACGCAGTATTTT.

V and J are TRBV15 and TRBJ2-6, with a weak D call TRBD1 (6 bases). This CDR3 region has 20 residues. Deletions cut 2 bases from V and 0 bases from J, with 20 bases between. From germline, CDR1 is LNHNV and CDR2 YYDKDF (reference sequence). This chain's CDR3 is CATSRRSPGTLLSGANVLTF. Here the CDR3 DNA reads TGTGCCACCAGCAGAAGATCCCCCGGGACACTTCTCTCTGGGGCCAACGTCCTGACTTTC.

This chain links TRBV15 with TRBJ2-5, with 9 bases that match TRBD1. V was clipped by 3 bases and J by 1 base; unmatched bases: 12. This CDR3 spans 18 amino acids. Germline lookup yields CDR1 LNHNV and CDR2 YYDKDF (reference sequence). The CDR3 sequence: CATSRERGTGTLQETQYF. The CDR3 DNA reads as TGTGCCACCAGCAGGGAAAGGGGGACAGGGACTCTCCAAGAGACCCAGTACTTC.

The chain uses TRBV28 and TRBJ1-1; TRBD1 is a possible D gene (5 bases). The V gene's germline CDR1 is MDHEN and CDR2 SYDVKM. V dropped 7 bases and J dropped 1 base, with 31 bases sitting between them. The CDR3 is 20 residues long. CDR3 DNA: TGTGCCAGCACCAATAGGGCCCGGGACGGCGGAGGTATTTGGAACACTGAAGCTTTCTTT. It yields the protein CASTNRARDGGGIWNTEAFF. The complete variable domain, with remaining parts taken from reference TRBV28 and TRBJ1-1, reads DVKVTQSSRYLVKRTGEKVFLECVQDMDHENMFWYRQDPGLGLRLIYFSYDVKMKEKGDIPEGYSVSREKKERFSLILESASTNQTSMYLCASTNRARDGGGIWNTEAFFGQGTRLTVV.

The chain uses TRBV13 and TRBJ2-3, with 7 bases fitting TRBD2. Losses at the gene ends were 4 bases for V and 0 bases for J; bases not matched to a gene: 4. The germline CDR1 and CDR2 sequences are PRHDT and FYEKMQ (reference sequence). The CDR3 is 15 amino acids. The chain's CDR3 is CASSSLAPSTDTQYF. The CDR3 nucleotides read TGTGCCAGCAGCTCACTAGCGCCGAGCACAGATACGCAGTATTTT. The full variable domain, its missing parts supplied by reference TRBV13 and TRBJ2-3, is AAGVIQSPRHLIKEKRETATLKCYPIPRHDTVYWYQQGPGQDPQFLISFYEKMQSDKGSIPDRFSAQQFSDYHSELNMSSLELGDSALYFCASSSLAPSTDTQYFGPGTRLTVL.

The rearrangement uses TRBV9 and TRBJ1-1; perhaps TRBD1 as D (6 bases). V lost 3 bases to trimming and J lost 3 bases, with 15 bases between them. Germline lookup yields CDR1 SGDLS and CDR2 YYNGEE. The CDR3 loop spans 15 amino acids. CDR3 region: CASSGGAYLDTEAFF. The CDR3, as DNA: TGTGCCAGCAGCGGGGGGGCATATTTGGACACTGAAGCTTTCTTT.

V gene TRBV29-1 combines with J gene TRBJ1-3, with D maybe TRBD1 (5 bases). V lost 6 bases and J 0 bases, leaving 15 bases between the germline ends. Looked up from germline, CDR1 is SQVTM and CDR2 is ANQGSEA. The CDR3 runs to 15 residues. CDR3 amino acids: CSVKPTGTSGNTIYF. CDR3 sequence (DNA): TGCAGCGTGAAACCGACCGGGACCTCTGGAAACACCATATATTTT.

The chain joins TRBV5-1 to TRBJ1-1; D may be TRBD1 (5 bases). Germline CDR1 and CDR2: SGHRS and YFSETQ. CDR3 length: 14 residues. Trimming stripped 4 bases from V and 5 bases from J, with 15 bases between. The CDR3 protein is CASSLWGGGTEAFF. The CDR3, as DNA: TGCGCCAGCAGCCTCTGGGGGGGTGGAACTGAAGCTTTCTTT. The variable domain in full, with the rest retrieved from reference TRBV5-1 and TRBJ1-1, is KAGVTQTPRYLIKTRGQQVTLSCSPISGHRSVSWYQQTPGQGLQFLFEYFSETQRNKGNFPGRFSGRQFSNSRSEMNVSTLELGDSALYLCASSLWGGGTEAFFGQGTRLTVV.

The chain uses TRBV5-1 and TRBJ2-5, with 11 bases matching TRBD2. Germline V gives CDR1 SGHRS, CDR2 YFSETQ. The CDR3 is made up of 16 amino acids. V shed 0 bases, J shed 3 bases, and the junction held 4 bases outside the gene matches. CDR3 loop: CASSLGSSGGKETQYF. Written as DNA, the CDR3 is TGCGCCAGCAGCTTGGGCTCTAGCGGGGGGAAAGAGACCCAGTACTTC.

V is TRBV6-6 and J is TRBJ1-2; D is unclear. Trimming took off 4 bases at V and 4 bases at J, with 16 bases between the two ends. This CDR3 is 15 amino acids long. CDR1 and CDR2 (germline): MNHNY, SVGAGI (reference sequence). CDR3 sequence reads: CASSLRTEIFYGYTF. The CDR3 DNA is TGTGCCAGCAGTTTACGAACAGAAATTTTCTATGGCTACACCTTC.

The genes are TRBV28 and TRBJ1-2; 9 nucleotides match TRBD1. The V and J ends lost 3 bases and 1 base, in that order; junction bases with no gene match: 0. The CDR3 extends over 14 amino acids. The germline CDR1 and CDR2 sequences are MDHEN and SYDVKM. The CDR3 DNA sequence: TGTGCCAGCAGTTTGACAGGGGGTAACTATGGCTACACCTTC. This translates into CASSLTGGNYGYTF.

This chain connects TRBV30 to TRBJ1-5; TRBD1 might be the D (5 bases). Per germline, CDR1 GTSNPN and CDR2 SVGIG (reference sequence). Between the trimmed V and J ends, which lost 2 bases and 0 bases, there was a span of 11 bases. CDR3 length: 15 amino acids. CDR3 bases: TGTGCCTGGAGTCGGGGCGGGAATAGCAATCAGCCCCAGCATTTT. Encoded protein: CAWSRGGNSNQPQHF.

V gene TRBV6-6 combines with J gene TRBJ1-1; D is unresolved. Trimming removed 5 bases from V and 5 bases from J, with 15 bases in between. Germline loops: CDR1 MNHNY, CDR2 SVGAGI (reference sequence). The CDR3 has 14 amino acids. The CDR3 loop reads CASSRADQRTEAFF. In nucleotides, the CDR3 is TGTGCCAGCAGTAGGGCAGACCAGCGGACTGAAGCTTTCTTT.

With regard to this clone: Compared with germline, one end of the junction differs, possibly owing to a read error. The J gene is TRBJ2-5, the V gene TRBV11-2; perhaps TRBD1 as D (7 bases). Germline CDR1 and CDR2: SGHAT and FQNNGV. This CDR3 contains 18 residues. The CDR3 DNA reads TGTGCCGGCAGCCCCCGAGCATATGGGGGGACAGCAAAAGAGACCCAGTACTTC. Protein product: CAGSPRAYGGTAKETQYF.

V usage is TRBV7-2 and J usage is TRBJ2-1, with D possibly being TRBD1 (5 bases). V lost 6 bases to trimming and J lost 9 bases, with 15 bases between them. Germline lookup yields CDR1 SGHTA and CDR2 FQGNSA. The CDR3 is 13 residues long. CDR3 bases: TGTGCCAGCAGACTCCGCAGGGAAGCTGAGCAGTTCTTC. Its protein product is CASRLRREAEQFF.

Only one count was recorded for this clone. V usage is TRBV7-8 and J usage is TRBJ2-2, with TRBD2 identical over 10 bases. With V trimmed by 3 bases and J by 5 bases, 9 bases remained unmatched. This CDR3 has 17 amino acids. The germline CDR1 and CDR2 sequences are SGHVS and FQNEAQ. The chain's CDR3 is CASSFGAGGSRTGELFF. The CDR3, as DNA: TGTGCCAGCAGCTTTGGAGCGGGGGGGAGTCGAACCGGGGAGCTGTTTTTT.

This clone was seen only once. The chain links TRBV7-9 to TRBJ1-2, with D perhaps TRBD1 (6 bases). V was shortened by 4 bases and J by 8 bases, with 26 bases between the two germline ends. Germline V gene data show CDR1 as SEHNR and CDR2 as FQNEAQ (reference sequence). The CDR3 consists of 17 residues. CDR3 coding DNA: TGTGCCAGCAGCTCAACCCTAAGAGCAGGGGCCCCTATGGGCTACACCTTC. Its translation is CASSSTLRAGAPMGYTF.

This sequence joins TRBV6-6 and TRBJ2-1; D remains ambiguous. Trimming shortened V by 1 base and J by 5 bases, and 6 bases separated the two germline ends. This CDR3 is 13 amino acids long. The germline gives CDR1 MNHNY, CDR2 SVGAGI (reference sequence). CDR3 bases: TGTGCCAGCAGTTACTACCTAGACAATGAGCAGTTCTTC. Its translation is CASSYYLDNEQFF.

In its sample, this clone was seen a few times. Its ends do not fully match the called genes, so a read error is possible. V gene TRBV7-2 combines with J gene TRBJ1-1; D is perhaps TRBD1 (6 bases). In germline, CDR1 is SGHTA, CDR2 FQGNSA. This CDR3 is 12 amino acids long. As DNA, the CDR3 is TGTGCCAGCAGCTACCGGGACACCGAAGCTTTCTTT. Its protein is CASSYRDTEAFF.

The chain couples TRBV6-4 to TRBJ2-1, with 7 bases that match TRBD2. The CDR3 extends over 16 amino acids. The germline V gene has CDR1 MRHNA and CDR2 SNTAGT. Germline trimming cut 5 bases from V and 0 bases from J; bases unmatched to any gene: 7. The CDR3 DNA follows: TGTGCCAGCAGTAGACTAGCCCAAAGCTCCTACAATGAGCAGTTCTTC. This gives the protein CASSRLAQSSYNEQFF.

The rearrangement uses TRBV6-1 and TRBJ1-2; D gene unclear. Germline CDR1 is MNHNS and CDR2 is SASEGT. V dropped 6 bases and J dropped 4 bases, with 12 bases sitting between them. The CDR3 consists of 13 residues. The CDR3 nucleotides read TGTGCCAGCAGCGGACGGACTGGCTATGGCTACACCTTC. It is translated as CASSGRTGYGYTF.

The CDR3 reads CASSLERASSYEQYF. The CDR3, as DNA: TGCGCCAGCAGCTTGGAGAGGGCCAGCTCCTACGAGCAGTACTTC. The chain employs TRBV5-1 and TRBJ2-7; tentative D call: TRBD2 (5 bases). Germline V gene data show CDR1 as SGHRS and CDR2 as YFSETQ. V was clipped by 0 bases and J by 0 bases, with 10 bases between them. CDR3 length: 15 amino acids.

In nucleotides, the CDR3 is TGTGCCAGCAGTACGGAACAGCATAGCTCCTATAATTCACCCCTCCACTTT. Amino acids: CASSTEQHSSYNSPLHF. V usage is TRBV28 and J usage is TRBJ1-6; D not certain. The V gene lost 5 bases and the J gene lost 0 bases, with 14 bases spanning the gap. The CDR3 runs 17 residues. Germline V gives CDR1 MDHEN, CDR2 SYDVKM.

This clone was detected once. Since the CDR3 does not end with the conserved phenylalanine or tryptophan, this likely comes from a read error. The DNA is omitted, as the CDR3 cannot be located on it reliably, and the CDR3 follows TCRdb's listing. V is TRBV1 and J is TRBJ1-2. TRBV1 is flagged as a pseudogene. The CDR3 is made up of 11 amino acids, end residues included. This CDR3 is CTSSPGVGTPG.

The CDR3 loop reads CASSPEGQGREAFF. In DNA, the CDR3 is TGTGCCAGCAGCCCAGAGGGACAGGGGCGTGAAGCTTTCTTT. The chain joins TRBV14 to TRBJ1-1; 10 bases align to TRBD1. With V trimmed by 4 bases and J by 7 bases, 6 bases remained unmatched. This CDR3 spans 14 amino acids. Germline V CDR1 and CDR2: SGHDN, FVKESK.

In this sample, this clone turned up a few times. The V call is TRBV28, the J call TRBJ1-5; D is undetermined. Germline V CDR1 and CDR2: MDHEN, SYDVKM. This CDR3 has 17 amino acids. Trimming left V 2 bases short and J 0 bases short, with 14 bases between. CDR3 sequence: CASSLNWAQYSNQPQHF. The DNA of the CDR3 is TGTGCCAGCAGTTTAAACTGGGCACAGTATAGCAATCAGCCCCAGCATTTT.